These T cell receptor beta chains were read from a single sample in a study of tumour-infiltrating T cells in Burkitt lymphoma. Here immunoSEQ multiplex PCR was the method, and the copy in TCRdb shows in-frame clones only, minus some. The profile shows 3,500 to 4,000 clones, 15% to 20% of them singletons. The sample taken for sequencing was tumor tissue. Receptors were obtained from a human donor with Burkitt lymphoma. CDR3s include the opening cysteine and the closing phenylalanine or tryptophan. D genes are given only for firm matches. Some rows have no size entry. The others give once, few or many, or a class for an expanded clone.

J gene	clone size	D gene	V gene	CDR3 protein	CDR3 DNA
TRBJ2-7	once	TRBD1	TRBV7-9	CASSSDRSYEQYF	TGTGCCAGCAGCTCGGACAGGTCCTACGAGCAGTACTTC
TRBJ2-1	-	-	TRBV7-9	CASSLRTPGSNEQFF	TGTGCCAGCTCCTTAAGGACCCCAGGATCCAATGAGCAGTTCTTC
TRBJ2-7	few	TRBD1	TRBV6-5	CASSYSGQGYEQYF	TGTGCCAGCAGTTACAGTGGACAGGGGTACGAGCAGTACTTC
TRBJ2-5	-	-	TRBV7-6	CASSSGRPPLQETQYF	TGTGCCAGCAGCTCGGGGCGGCCCCCCCTCCAAGAGACCCAGTACTTC
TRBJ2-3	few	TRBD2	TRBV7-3	CASSPGGTSGTDTQYF	TGTGCCAGCAGTCCTGGGGGGACTAGCGGGACAGATACGCAGTATTTT
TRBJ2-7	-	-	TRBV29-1	CSVAVWGEQYF	TGCAGCGTAGCGGTCTGGGGCGAGCAGTACTTC
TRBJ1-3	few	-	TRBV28	CASSLNGRNTIYF	TGTGCCAGCAGTTTAAACGGGAGAAACACCATATATTTT
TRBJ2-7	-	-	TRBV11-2	CASSLDLGMIAGYEQYF	TGTGCCAGCAGCTTAGATTTGGGGATGATTGCGGGGTACGAGCAGTACTTC
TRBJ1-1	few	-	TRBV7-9	CASSPTRRIGETEAFF	TGTGCCAGCAGCCCGACCCGAAGAATAGGGGAAACTGAAGCTTTCTTT
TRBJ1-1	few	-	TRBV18	CASSALMANTEAFF	TGTGCCAGCTCGGCACTGATGGCGAACACTGAAGCTTTCTTT
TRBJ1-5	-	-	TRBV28	CASTVPLTATNQPQHF	TGTGCCAGCACAGTTCCGTTGACAGCCACGAATCAGCCCCAGCATTTT